This T cell receptor (beta chain) was identified during a study of blood T cell repertoires in COVID-19. The data were produced by immunoSEQ multiplex PCR, yet TCRdb's version contains in-frame clones alone and is incomplete. The sample carries some 330,000 clones, 75% to 90% recorded once. There are 14 residues in the CDR3. The germline V gene has CDR1 MNHEY and CDR2 SVGAGI. V was pared by 2 bases and J by 8 bases, with 8 bases of the junction left unmatched. Participants, 18 to 89 years old, spanned approximately 26 US areas. Cohorts were determined from participant-reported clinical history. Each recovered donor of Cohort 3 presented with two negative PCRs, clearance, or symptom resolution.

This TCR derives from a man in his thirties or forties who had recovered from COVID-19. Sequences were obtained from PBMCs or T cells enriched from blood (not recorded which). The chain joins TRBV6-5 to TRBJ1-2; 7 positions agree with TRBD1. CDR3 protein: CASSYRGQQGGYTF. CDR3 sequence (DNA): TGTGCCAGCAGTTACAGGGGGCAACAGGGCGGCTACACCTTC.